The present T cell receptor (beta chain) was sequenced within a study of blood T cell repertoires in COVID-19. Study-level background: Donors in the United States, Italy and Spain gave samples during acute or convalescent COVID-19. Sources were T cells, B-cell-depleted T cells, or PBMCs; the material itself was cDNA or gDNA.

From germline, CDR1 is MDHEN and CDR2 SYDVKM. V lost 2 bases, J lost 2 bases, and 4 bases lay in between. CDR3 length equals 12 residues. The protocol was immunoSEQ multiplex PCR, while the TCRdb copy is restricted to in-frame clones and leaves out a portion. The profile shows about 100,000 clones, around four fifths of them singletons. This clonotype was sampled from a man aged 45 to 65 with active or convalescent COVID-19. Specimen: peripheral blood. V and J are TRBV28 and TRBJ2-7; unclear D gene. The CDR3: CASSLTTYEQYF. Written as DNA, the CDR3 is TGTGCCAGCAGTTTAACTACCTACGAGCAGTACTTC.